This TCR beta chain was profiled in a study of blood T cell repertoires in COVID-19. Study-wide context: In each case, the material was cDNA or gDNA derived from T cells, B-cell-depleted T cells, or PBMCs.

V was shortened by 2 bases and J by 6 bases, with 14 bases between the two germline ends. The CDR3 covers 14 residues. CDR1 is GTSNPN, CDR2 SVGIG, per germline (reference sequence). Authors' data handling: The authors estimated nucleated cell counts from reference gene primer amplification. Only in-frame clones appear in the TCRdb table, and some are missing; sequencing was by immunoSEQ multiplex PCR. For V, J and clone size, that table is used; D and trimming come from the DNA. This sample has over 55,000 clones, with roughly 84% found just once. The sequenced material came from peripheral blood. This TCR was recovered from an elderly man with COVID-19, enrolled during active disease. This rearrangement joins TRBV30 to TRBJ1-5; D may be TRBD1 (6 bases). This chain's CDR3 is CAWSKGGSGQPQHF. CDR3 coding DNA: TGTGCCTGGAGTAAGGGGGGGTCGGGTCAGCCCCAGCATTTT.